This T cell receptor beta chain came from a study of metastatic and nonmetastatic thyroid tumors. The overall study: The study looked at repertoires side by side in blood and in tumor or nodule tissue from malignant and benign thyroid patients.

Patients were all untreated before their thyroid surgery. Concerning this clone: Its antigen remains unknown. The junction and the germline gene differ at one end; a read error may be behind it. In the same sample, other DNA sequences code for this CDR3.

Germline values: CDR1 MNHEY, CDR2 SVGEGT. The CDR3 is made up of 14 amino acids. In the study's own analysis: CDR3 differences across clinicopathological groups were used to build a distant-metastasis classifier for papillary thyroid cancer. TCRdb ran MiXCR on the PCR reads. The V and J calls were not made by the authors but by TCRdb's processing. The sample lists 50,000 to 65,000 clones; approximately 4% were seen once. Study findings and constraints: Reported TCR beta diversity, measured in blood and tumor, was significantly higher for malignant thyroid tumors than for benign nodules.

The rearrangement uses TRBV6-2 or TRBV6-3 and TRBJ1-1; the D gene is possibly TRBD1 (6 bases). What was sequenced was blood. This clonotype was sampled from a female donor with papillary thyroid cancer or a benign thyroid nodule (not recorded which). Some clones in this sample may be carry-over from other donors' samples. In nucleotides, the CDR3 is TGTGCCAGCAGTTACACCACAGGGTCTGATGAAGGTTTCTTT. This encodes CASSYTTGSDEGFF.